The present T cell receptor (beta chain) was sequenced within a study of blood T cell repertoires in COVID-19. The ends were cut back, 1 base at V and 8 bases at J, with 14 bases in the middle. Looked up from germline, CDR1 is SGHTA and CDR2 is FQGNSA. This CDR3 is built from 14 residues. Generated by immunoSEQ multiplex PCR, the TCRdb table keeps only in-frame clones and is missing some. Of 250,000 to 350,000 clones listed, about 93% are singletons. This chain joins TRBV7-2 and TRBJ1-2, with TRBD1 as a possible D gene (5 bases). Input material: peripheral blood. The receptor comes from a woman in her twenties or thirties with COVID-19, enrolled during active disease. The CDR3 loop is CASSLGQWSGGYTF. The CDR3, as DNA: TGTGCCAGCAGCTTAGGACAGTGGAGTGGAGGCTACACCTTC. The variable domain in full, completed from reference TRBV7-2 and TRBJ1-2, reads GAGVSQSPSNKVTEKGKDVELRCDPISGHTALYWYRQSLGQGLEFLIYFQGNSAPDKSGLPSDRFSAERTGGSVSTLTIQRTQQEDSAVYLCASSLGQWSGGYTFGSGTRLTVV.